The 8 T cell receptor beta chains below all came from one sample that was sequenced in a study of read filtering for tumor transcriptome and immune sequencing. From about 400 ng of RNA, a library with molecular barcoded alpha/delta and beta/gamma adaptors was made. TCRdb re-analysed the reads in MiXCR, keeping a single row per CDR3 protein. The table has about 24,000 distinct CDR3 sequences, around a fifth seen once; the top ten hold 47%. Sequenced: a population of CD138-negative cells sorted from bone marrow. The origin of the receptors is a donor at least 40 years old with multiple myeloma.

As regards this clonotype: Given a much more abundant clone one base away, this may be a read error. The chain carries TRBV9 and TRBJ1-2; no firm D call. CDR1 SGDLS and CDR2 YYNGEE come from the germline V gene. Trimming pared 4 bases from V and 7 bases from J, leaving 14 bases between. The CDR3 sequence is 13 residues long. This CDR3 is CASSTRTDCGYTF. The CDR3 DNA sequence: TGTGCCAGCAGCACCCGGACCGATTGTGGCTACACCTTC.

The chain couples TRBV5-4 to TRBJ2-5, with D unresolved. Trimming pared 1 base from V and 3 bases from J, leaving 10 bases between. The length of the CDR3 is 14 residues. The V gene's germline CDR1 is SGHNT and CDR2 YYREEE (reference sequence). The CDR3 DNA reads as TGTGCCAGCAGCTTGATAGGGAAGGAAGAGACCCAGTACTTC. Residues: CASSLIGKEETQYF.

The CDR3 here is CASSWGPAGGRTGELFF. The CDR3 region has the DNA TGCGCCAGCAGCTGGGGGCCAGCGGGGGGGCGCACCGGGGAGCTGTTTTTT. This sequence joins TRBV5-1 and TRBJ2-2, with 10 bases matching TRBD2. Per the germline V gene, CDR1 is SGHRS and CDR2 is YFSETQ. Trimming removed 3 bases from V and 4 bases from J; junction bases left unmatched: 9. The CDR3 spans 17 residues.

In this sample, this clonotype turned up many times. The J gene is TRBJ1-1, the V gene TRBV5-1; D is possibly TRBD1 (6 bases). Trimming took 4 bases from V and 1 from J, leaving 8 bases between them. CDR1 and CDR2 from the germline V gene are SGHRS and YFSETQ. CDR3 length equals 13 residues. CDR3 sequence: CASSIQGNTEAFF. CDR3 in DNA: TGCGCCAGCAGCATACAGGGGAACACTGAAGCTTTCTTT.

This clonotype has a count of ten or more. The genes are TRBV6-5 and TRBJ1-5; D might be TRBD1 (5 bases). Germline V gives CDR1 MNHEY, CDR2 SVGAGI. V was trimmed by 7 bases and J by 4 bases, leaving 11 bases between them. The CDR3 contains 13 residues. The CDR3 is CASTRQTNQPQHF. The CDR3 DNA follows: TGTGCCAGCACCAGACAGACAAATCAGCCCCAGCATTTT.

In regard to this clonotype: The missing conserved phenylalanine or tryptophan at the end of this CDR3 makes a read error likely. The chain combines TRBV2 with TRBJ2-5; D may be TRBD1 (6 bases). Trimming stripped 6 bases from V and 3 bases from J, with 8 bases between. Germline CDR1 reads SNHLY; CDR2 reads FYNNEI. The CDR3 runs to 12 residues. CDR3 residues: CASSAGEETQYL. The DNA of the CDR3 is TGTGCCAGCAGCGCAGGGGAAGAGACCCAGTACCTC.

This clonotype was seen ten or more times. This chain connects TRBV7-2 to TRBJ1-6, with D hard to call. The CDR3 runs 12 residues. Per the germline V gene, CDR1 is SGHTA and CDR2 is FQGNSA. Trimming removed 5 bases at V and 2 bases at J, with 1 base between. CDR3 sequence (DNA): TGTGCCAGCAGCACCTATAATTCACCCCTCCACTTT. Translated: CASSTYNSPLHF.

This clonotype has a count of ten or more. This chain joins TRBV2 and TRBJ2-4; possible D gene TRBD1, 6 bases. The CDR3 runs to 14 residues. Germline V lookup: CDR1 SNHLY, CDR2 FYNNEI. The ends were cut back, 5 bases at V and 7 bases at J, with 15 bases in the middle. This chain's CDR3 is CASSPTGRTNIQYF. In DNA form, the CDR3 reads TGTGCCAGCAGTCCGACAGGTCGGACGAACATTCAGTACTTC.